Listed below are T cell receptor beta chains from one sample, sequenced in a study of cytomegalovirus exposure and HLA in healthy donors. Generated by immunoSEQ multiplex PCR, the TCRdb table keeps only in-frame clones and is missing some. The sample shows some 140,000 clones, around 75% of them seen only once. Sequenced material: PBMCs. These receptor sequences come from a man younger than 40 in good health and CMV-seropositive. The CDR3 runs from the conserved cysteine through the conserved F or W. D genes are given only for firm matches. The listing skips clone size in some rows; elsewhere it reads once, few, many or a size class.

TRBV5-5,TRBJ2-2,TRBD1,-,CASSLRGTVGNTGELFF,TGTGCCAGCAGCTTAAGGGGGACAGTCGGAAACACCGGGGAGCTGTTTTTT
TRBV5-6,TRBJ1-5,-,-,CASSFRAKGNQPQHF,TGTGCCAGCAGCTTCAGGGCGAAAGGCAATCAGCCCCAGCATTTT
TRBV27,TRBJ1-5,-,-,CASSPLGQGGNQPQHF,TGTGCCAGCAGTCCTCTGGGCCAAGGTGGCAATCAGCCCCAGCATTTT
TRBV7-2,TRBJ2-1,TRBD1,-,CASSGTGSYNEQFF,TGTGCCAGCAGCGGGACAGGTTCCTACAATGAGCAGTTCTTC
TRBV6-5,TRBJ1-3,-,-,CASSPTGRNTIYF,TGTGCCAGCAGCCCTACAGGGCGAAACACCATATATTTT
TRBV7-8,TRBJ1-1,TRBD1,-,CASSTVGGWGTEAFF,TGTGCCAGCAGCACGGTAGGGGGCTGGGGCACTGAAGCTTTCTTT
TRBV7-2,TRBJ2-7,-,-,CASSLGVTDYEQYF,TGTGCCAGCAGCTTAGGGGTGACTGACTACGAGCAGTACTTC
TRBV2,TRBJ2-7,TRBD1,once,CASSPGQGGSGNEQYF,TGTGCCAGCAGTCCGGGACAGGGTGGCTCGGGGAACGAGCAGTACTTC
TRBV6-1,TRBJ2-2,TRBD1,-,CASRTGGNTGELFF,TGTGCCAGCAGGACAGGGGGAAACACCGGGGAGCTGTTTTTT
TRBV4-3,TRBJ2-7,TRBD2,-,CASSQELAGGFYEQYF,TGCGCCAGCAGCCAAGAATTAGCGGGGGGCTTCTACGAGCAGTACTTC
TRBV7-9,TRBJ2-7,-,-,CASSFFGTSSTAQYF,TGTGCCAGCAGCTTCTTCGGGACTTCCTCAACCGCGCAGTACTTC
TRBV6-5,TRBJ1-2,-,-,CASSTYGGTDYGYTF,TGTGCCAGCAGCACCTACGGGGGGACTGACTATGGCTACACCTTC
TRBV18,TRBJ2-2,-,-,CASSLRAGELFF,TGTGCCAGCTCACTACGCGCCGGGGAGCTGTTTTTT
TRBV27,TRBJ2-1,-,-,CASSFDREHNEQFF,TGTGCCAGCAGTTTCGACCGGGAACACAATGAGCAGTTCTTC
TRBV28,TRBJ2-7,-,-,CASSYRPTTGFYEQYF,TGTGCCAGCAGTTATCGGCCCACCACCGGGTTCTACGAGCAGTACTTC
TRBV6-5,TRBJ1-3,-,-,CASSTGSRGNTIYF,TGTGCCAGCAGTACAGGGTCGAGGGGAAACACCATATATTTT
TRBV19,TRBJ2-2,-,-,CASSVVLNTGELFF,TGTGCCAGTAGTGTCGTCTTGAACACCGGGGAGCTGTTTTTT
TRBV6-6,TRBJ2-3,TRBD2,-,CASSSSGDARGDTQYF,TGTGCCAGCAGTTCTAGCGGGGACGCCCGGGGGGATACGCAGTATTTT
TRBV4-3,TRBJ2-7,TRBD1,-,CASSQLPGGEQYF,TGCGCCAGCAGCCAACTTCCAGGGGGCGAGCAGTACTTC
TRBV10-3,TRBJ2-7,-,-,CAIEDGDSYEQYF,TGTGCCATCGAGGACGGGGACTCCTACGAGCAGTACTTC
TRBV29-1,TRBJ2-7,-,-,CSVELQYF,TGCAGCGTCGAACTCCAGTACTTC
TRBV9,TRBJ2-7,TRBD2,-,CASSVGPAGTPEQYF,TGTGCCAGCAGCGTAGGCCCAGCGGGGACTCCCGAGCAGTACTTC
TRBV4-2,TRBJ1-4,TRBD1,few,CASSQDQGAVEKLFF,TGTGCCAGCAGCCAAGATCAGGGGGCAGTGGAAAAACTGTTTTTT
TRBV19,TRBJ2-3,TRBD1,-,CASRDRGRTDTQYF,TGTGCCAGTAGAGACAGGGGTCGCACAGATACGCAGTATTTT
TRBV7-8,TRBJ2-1,TRBD2,once,CASSPGTSGFYEQFF,TGTGCCAGCAGCCCCGGGACTAGCGGGTTCTATGAGCAGTTCTTC
TRBV27,TRBJ2-7,-,-,CASSLAGPYEQYF,TGTGCCAGCAGTTTAGCGGGCCCCTACGAGCAGTACTTC
TRBV4-1,TRBJ2-1,TRBD2,-,CASSRFPGLAGGIPRAYNEQFF,TGCGCCAGCAGCCGATTCCCGGGACTAGCGGGAGGAATCCCAAGGGCCTACAATGAGCAGTTCTTC
TRBV19,TRBJ1-2,TRBD1,-,CASSLTGTWVDGYTF,TGTGCCAGTAGCCTGACAGGGACTTGGGTTGATGGCTACACCTTC
TRBV9,TRBJ2-7,-,-,CASSTRDSSSYEQYF,TGTGCCAGCAGCACCCGCGACAGTTCCTCCTACGAGCAGTACTTC
TRBV29-1,TRBJ2-7,TRBD2,-,CSVHLGEGGYEQYF,TGCAGCGTCCACTTGGGCGAGGGAGGGTACGAGCAGTACTTC
TRBV25-1,TRBJ2-7,TRBD1,-,CASSFLEGTGKAYEQYF,TGTGCCAGCAGTTTCCTCGAGGGGACAGGGAAGGCCTACGAGCAGTACTTC
TRBV27,TRBJ2-1,TRBD2,-,CASSLRKAKAGGYNEQFF,TGTGCCAGCAGTTTACGAAAAGCAAAGGCGGGGGGATACAATGAGCAGTTCTTC
TRBV28,TRBJ2-3,-,-,CASSLSNSITQYF,TGTGCCAGCAGTTTATCCAACTCTATTACGCAGTATTTT
TRBV4-3,TRBJ1-2,-,-,CASSQAPGFIDGYTF,TGCGCCAGCAGCCAAGCGCCAGGATTCATCGATGGCTACACCTTC
TRBV7-9,TRBJ1-3,-,once,CSSSSSSGGSPGNTIYF,TGTTCCAGCAGCTCCAGCTCTGGGGGCAGTCCTGGAAACACCATATATTTT
TRBV7-8,TRBJ2-1,-,-,CASSLLSGGGYNEQFF,TGTGCCAGCAGCCTCCTTTCGGGGGGCGGCTACAATGAGCAGTTCTTC
TRBV2,TRBJ1-3,-,-,CASSPTGNSGNTIYF,TGTGCCAGCAGTCCAACAGGGAACTCTGGAAACACCATATATTTT
TRBV6-4,TRBJ1-3,-,once,CARRSTFSGNTIYF,TGTGCCAGGAGGAGCACTTTCTCTGGAAACACCATATATTTT
TRBV5-5,TRBJ1-5,TRBD1,few,CASSLRTGSNQPQHF,TGTGCCAGCAGCTTGAGGACAGGGAGCAATCAGCCCCAGCATTTT
TRBV7-8,TRBJ2-7,-,once,CASSSDIGQTYEQYF,TGTGCCAGCAGCTCCGATATAGGACAGACCTACGAGCAGTACTTC
TRBV7-2,TRBJ2-1,TRBD2,-,CASSLVGGTSGGNEQFF,TGTGCCAGCAGCTTAGTAGGGGGCACTAGCGGGGGGAATGAGCAGTTCTTC
TRBV9,TRBJ2-2,TRBD1,once,CASSVGTGLNTGELFF,TGTGCCAGCAGCGTGGGGACAGGGCTGAACACCGGGGAGCTGTTTTTT
TRBV19,TRBJ1-1,-,-,CASSIGVGGTEAFF,TGTGCCAGTAGTATTGGCGTGGGGGGCACTGAAGCTTTCTTT
TRBV9,TRBJ1-3,TRBD1,-,CASSANRGPSGNTIYF,TGTGCCAGCAGCGCTAACAGGGGGCCCTCTGGAAACACCATATATTTT
TRBV4-3,TRBJ1-5,-,few,CASSQDGDSQPQHF,TGCGCCAGCAGCCAAGATGGGGACTCTCAGCCCCAGCATTTT
TRBV6-5,TRBJ2-5,-,-,CASSFGLEETQYF,TGTGCCAGCAGTTTCGGGTTGGAAGAGACCCAGTACTTC
TRBV30,TRBJ1-6,TRBD1,-,CAWSVSRRGRSPLHF,TGTGCCTGGAGTGTTAGTCGCAGGGGGAGGTCACCCCTCCACTTT
TRBV25-1,TRBJ1-2,-,-,CATSPLQGRSGYTF,TGTGCCACTTCCCCACTACAGGGACGGAGTGGCTACACCTTC